Listed below are T cell receptor beta chains from one sample, sequenced in a study of cytomegalovirus exposure and HLA in healthy donors. Produced via immunoSEQ multiplex PCR; TCRdb's table is partial and in-frame only. The sample shows 200,000 or so clones, roughly 80% of them seen only once. Sequencing was performed on PBMCs. The receptors were sampled from a boy between 10 and 17 years old in good health and CMV-seronegative. CDR3s include the opening cysteine and the closing phenylalanine or tryptophan. Each record gives: J gene, V gene, D gene, clone size, CDR3 DNA, CDR3 protein. The D gene is left open where the match is weak. Clone size is given for some rows only: seen once, a few or many times, or a class if the clone is expanded.

>TRBJ2-1|TRBV10-1|TRBD1|.
TGCGCCAGCAGCCGCCGGGGACAGGGCTCCTACAATGAGCAGTTCTTC
CASSRRGQGSYNEQFF
>TRBJ2-5|TRBV27|.|.
TGTGCCAGCAGACTCCAAGAGACCCAGTACTTC
CASRLQETQYF
>TRBJ2-5|TRBV6-5|.|.
TGTGCCACCTCCAAGGGGGGGTATGGAGAGACCCAGTACTTC
CATSKGGYGETQYF
>TRBJ2-5|TRBV27|TRBD2|.
TGTGCCAGCACAGACCTAGCGGGGCTCCAGTACTTC
CASTDLAGLQYF
>TRBJ1-2|TRBV5-6|.|.
TGTGCCAGCAGCGAATATTCCGCGATCTATGGCTACACCTTC
CASSEYSAIYGYTF
>TRBJ1-1|TRBV6-1|.|.
TGTGCCAGCAGTGGGGGGGTAAACACTGAAGCTTTCTTT
CASSGGVNTEAFF
>TRBJ2-5|TRBV23-1|.|.
TGCGCCAGCAGTCAATTTCTTCTTGAGGGTGGCCAAGAGACCCAGTACTTC
CASSQFLLEGGQETQYF
>TRBJ2-3|TRBV9|TRBD1|.
TGTGCCAGCAGCGACCGGGACAGTCAAGATACGCAGTATTTT
CASSDRDSQDTQYF
>TRBJ1-2|TRBV4-1|TRBD1|.
TGCGCCAGCAGCCAAGAACTGTTTCCGGGACAGGTTTTGGATGGCTACACCTTC
CASSQELFPGQVLDGYTF
>TRBJ2-1|TRBV9|TRBD2|.
TGTGCCAGCAGCGGTAGCGGGGGGGCAAATGAGCAGTTCTTC
CASSGSGGANEQFF
>TRBJ2-1|TRBV4-3|.|few
TGCGCCAGCAGCCAAGTCGTTCAGGACAATGAGCAGTTCTTC
CASSQVVQDNEQFF
>TRBJ2-6|TRBV7-6|.|.
TGTGCCAGCAGCGAGGGCGGGGCCAACGTCCTGACTTTC
CASSEGGANVLTF
>TRBJ1-2|TRBV27|TRBD1|.
TGTGCCAGCAGTTTATCCCGGACAGGAGCTAACTATGGCTACACCTTC
CASSLSRTGANYGYTF
>TRBJ1-2|TRBV6-1|TRBD1|.
TGTGCCAGCAGCCCGACGAAGGACAGGGGGCTTGGCTACACCTTC
CASSPTKDRGLGYTF
>TRBJ1-5|TRBV6-1|.|.
TGTGCCAGCATTGCTAACAGCGGGTCCCGGCCCCAGCATTTT
CASIANSGSRPQHF
>TRBJ2-3|TRBV30|TRBD1|.
TGTGCCTGGAGTCGGGGACAGGGGACAGATACGCAGTATTTT
CAWSRGQGTDTQYF
>TRBJ2-2|TRBV25-1|.|.
TGTGCCAGCAGTGGAGGACAGAACACCGGGGAGCTGTTTTTT
CASSGGQNTGELFF
>TRBJ2-5|TRBV19|TRBD1|.
TGTGCCAGTGGGATGGACAGGCCAGAGACCCAGTACTTC
CASGMDRPETQYF
>TRBJ1-2|TRBV6-1|.|few
TGTGCCAGCAGTGGGCAGGACACCTATGGCTACACCTTC
CASSGQDTYGYTF
>TRBJ2-7|TRBV28|TRBD1|.
TGTGCCAGCAGCCCCGACAGGGCCAACCGCGAGCAGTACTTC
CASSPDRANREQYF
>TRBJ2-2|TRBV18|.|.
TGTGCCAGCTCACCGGCGGATACGAACACCGGGGAGCTGTTTTTT
CASSPADTNTGELFF
>TRBJ2-7|TRBV5-1|TRBD1|.
TGCGCCAACAGCCCTAGTGACAGGGGGGAATGGTACGAGCAGTACTTC
CANSPSDRGEWYEQYF
>TRBJ1-2|TRBV7-2|.|few
TGTGCCAGCAGCTTAGACGGGTTTGGCTACACCTTC
CASSLDGFGYTF
>TRBJ2-5|TRBV28|TRBD1|few
TGTGCCAGCAGTATAACCGGGACAGAAGAGACCCAGTACTTC
CASSITGTEETQYF
>TRBJ1-1|TRBV29-1|.|.
TGCAGCGTTTCGGCAGGGAGGCCAAACACTGAAGCTTTCTTT
CSVSAGRPNTEAFF
>TRBJ2-5|TRBV7-3|.|.
TGTGCCAGCAGCACCAGCCGGAGGGAGACCCAGTACTTC
CASSTSRRETQYF
>TRBJ2-5|TRBV30|.|once
TGTGCCTGGCGCGACGATACCCTTCCGGGAGAGACCCAGTACTTC
CAWRDDTLPGETQYF
>TRBJ1-1|TRBV4-3|.|.
TGCGCCAGCAGCCGGGCCGGGGGGGGGCGCACTGAAGCTTTCTTT
CASSRAGGGRTEAFF
>TRBJ1-1|TRBV6-6|.|.
TGTGCCAGTATGGGAGGGAACACTGAAGCTTTCTTT
CASMGGNTEAFF
>TRBJ2-1|TRBV27|TRBD2|.
TGTGCCAGCAGCTCAAGCGGGAGGGCCAGTGAGCAGTTCTTC
CASSSSGRASEQFF
>TRBJ1-5|TRBV15|.|.
TGTGCCACCAGCAGAGATCGACTTTCAGGGGTCCGTAGCAATCAGCCCCAGCATTTT
CATSRDRLSGVRSNQPQHF
>TRBJ1-1|TRBV5-4|.|.
TGTGCCAGCAGCTCTACAGGACCTGAAGCTTTCTTT
CASSSTGPEAFF
>TRBJ1-1|TRBV27|TRBD1|.
TGTGCCAGCAAAAGGGGGCTTACTGAAGCTTTCTTT
CASKRGLTEAFF
>TRBJ2-3|TRBV9|TRBD2|.
TGTGCCAGCAGCGTAGTAGCGGGCACTAGCACAGATACGCAGTATTTT
CASSVVAGTSTDTQYF
>TRBJ1-5|TRBV18|.|.
TGTGCCAGCTCACTCGGACAGTTTCGCCAGCCCCAGCATTTT
CASSLGQFRQPQHF
>TRBJ2-5|TRBV19|.|.
TGTGCCAGTAGACCAGGGTCAAGCGCCTATCCGCAAGAGACCCAGTACTTC
CASRPGSSAYPQETQYF
>TRBJ2-1|TRBV4-3|.|.
TGCGCCGGTCCAGAAATGACGGGGGTATCCTACAATGAGCAGTTCTTC
CAGPEMTGVSYNEQFF
>TRBJ2-1|TRBV2|TRBD1|few
TGTGCCAGCCCCGCCGGGACAGGGGGCTACAATGAGCAGTTCTTC
CASPAGTGGYNEQFF
>TRBJ1-5|TRBV7-3|.|.
TGTGCCAGCAGCTGGGGGACTCCGAATCAGCCCCAGCATTTT
CASSWGTPNQPQHF
>TRBJ1-5|TRBV30|TRBD1|.
TGTGCCTGGAGTGTACTGGGACAGGGAGACAATCAGCCCCAGCATTTT
CAWSVLGQGDNQPQHF
>TRBJ1-1|TRBV27|.|.
TGTGCCAGCAGTCCCCGGCAGGGTTCCCTCACTGAAGCTTTCTTT
CASSPRQGSLTEAFF
>TRBJ2-3|TRBV7-6|TRBD2|.
TGTGCCAGCAGCCCGAGGCCCTTAGCGGGTACAGATACGCAGTATTTT
CASSPRPLAGTDTQYF
>TRBJ2-3|TRBV27|TRBD2|few
TGTGCCAGCAGTCCGCAACTAGCGGGAGGTTTAGATACGCAGTATTTT
CASSPQLAGGLDTQYF
>TRBJ2-7|TRBV27|TRBD1|.
TGTGCCACCCAGGACAGGTCCTACGAGCAGTACTTC
CATQDRSYEQYF
>TRBJ2-7|TRBV7-6|TRBD1|.
TGTGCCAGCAGCTTAGCGGACAGGGGAACCTACGAGCAGTACTTC
CASSLADRGTYEQYF
>TRBJ1-4|TRBV30|.|.
TGTGCCTCCCGGGAATACGAAAAACTGTTTTTT
CASREYEKLFF
>TRBJ1-4|TRBV14|.|few
TGTGCCAGCAGCCAACTAGACCAACCGGGGGAAAAACTGTTTTTT
CASSQLDQPGEKLFF
>TRBJ2-2|TRBV5-1|.|.
TGCGCCAGCAGCTTGGCCCTGAGCACCGGGGAGCTGTTTTTT
CASSLALSTGELFF
>TRBJ1-2|TRBV19|TRBD1|.
TGTGCCAGTAGTATAGATCGGGGACAGCAAATCTATGGCTACACCTTC
CASSIDRGQQIYGYTF
>TRBJ1-4|TRBV5-1|.|.
TGCGCCAGCAGCCTTACAGCCCAAACTAATGAAAAACTGTTTTTT
CASSLTAQTNEKLFF
>TRBJ2-1|TRBV19|.|.
TGTGCCAGTAGCCATCTGACAGGATTAGCGAGCTCCTACAATGAGCAGTTCTTC
CASSHLTGLASSYNEQFF
>TRBJ1-4|TRBV30|.|.
TGTGCCTGGAACCCCGGACAGTTGAAGGATGAAAAACTGTTTTTT
CAWNPGQLKDEKLFF
>TRBJ2-6|TRBV9|.|.
TGTGCCAGCAGCGCCTACAGGGCTCAGGCCAACGTCCTGACTTTC
CASSAYRAQANVLTF